These 27 T cell receptor beta chains share one sample of origin, sequenced in a study of CD8 T cells in Susac syndrome. RNA, at about 0.45 to 1 ug, was reverse transcribed with random hexamers. TCRdb recomputed calls from the immunoSEQ multiplex PCR reads with MiXCR, one row per CDR3 protein. The data hold over 150,000 distinct CDR3 sequences, with roughly 95% observed a single time. Material for sequencing was CD4+ T cells from PBMCs. The receptors were gathered from a human donor with Susac syndrome.

The chain recombines TRBV3-1 with TRBJ1-6; D is possibly TRBD1 (5 bases). Germline CDR1 is LGHDT and CDR2 is YNNKEL (reference sequence). Trimming removed 0 bases from V and 9 bases from J, with 9 bases in between. This CDR3 has 14 residues. This CDR3 is CASSQDQGGSPLHF. The DNA of the CDR3 is TGTGCCAGCAGCCAAGATCAGGGCGGTTCACCCCTCCACTTT.

The gene calls are TRBV7-9 and TRBJ2-1; possible D gene TRBD1, 5 bases. Trimming left V 5 bases short and J 9 bases short, with 26 bases between. CDR1 is SEHNR and CDR2 is FQNEAQ in the germline V gene (reference sequence). CDR3 length: 17 amino acids. This chain's CDR3 is CASSPTGRVARLAEQFF. The CDR3 DNA follows: TGTGCCAGCAGCCCTACAGGCAGGGTGGCCCGCTTGGCTGAGCAGTTCTTC.

CDR3 DNA sequence: TGTGCCAGCAGTTCTACCTTCCAGAGGGGGAACACTGAAGCTTTCTTT. Translation: CASSSTFQRGNTEAFF. This chain connects TRBV27 to TRBJ1-1; possible D gene TRBD1, 5 bases. CDR1 is MNHEY and CDR2 is SMNVEV in the germline V gene (reference sequence). There are 16 residues in the CDR3. The V end lost 4 bases, the J end lost 1 base, and 16 bases lay between the germline ends.

This clonotype was found once. V gene TRBV6-5 combines with J gene TRBJ1-5; 7 positions agree with TRBD1. CDR3 length: 15 residues. Germline trimming cut 6 bases from V and 1 base from J; bases unmatched to any gene: 6. Germline V gene lookup returns CDR1 MNHEY and CDR2 SVGAGI. The DNA of the CDR3 is TGTGCCAGCAGCGCCCAGGGGGTAAGCAATCAGCCCCAGCATTTT. The encoded protein is CASSAQGVSNQPQHF.

The count of this clonotype is one. The chain links TRBV29-1 to TRBJ1-2; 8 positions match TRBD1. The CDR3 covers 14 residues. CDR1 and CDR2 (germline): SQVTM, ANQGSEA. The J segment lost 7 bases and the V segment lost 4 bases, leaving 11 bases of the junction unmatched. In DNA form, the CDR3 reads TGCAGCGTTGGAATGGACAGGGAGTACATTGGCTACACCTTC. It encodes CSVGMDREYIGYTF. The full variable domain, completed using reference TRBV29-1 and TRBJ1-2, is SAVISQKPSRDICQRGTSLTIQCQVDSQVTMMFWYRQQPGQSLTLIATANQGSEATYESGFVIDKFPISRPNLTFSTLTVSNMSPEDSSIYLCSVGMDREYIGYTFGSGTRLTVV.

The V call is TRBV6-1, the J call TRBJ2-2; perhaps TRBD1 as D (6 bases). Germline CDR1 is MNHNS and CDR2 is SASEGT. Trimming took 0 bases from V and 5 from J, leaving 10 bases between them. There are 15 residues in the CDR3. The CDR3 DNA is TGTGCCAGCAGTGAAGCCGGCAGGGGTACCGGGGAGCTGTTTTTT. As protein: CASSEAGRGTGELFF.

The chain recombines TRBV4-3 with TRBJ2-7; no reliable D call. The V gene's germline CDR1 is LGHNA and CDR2 YSLEER. Trimming stripped 0 bases from V and 1 base from J, with 7 bases between. This CDR3 region has 14 residues. CDR3 residues: CASSQDLRSYEQYF. CDR3 coding DNA: TGCGCCAGCAGCCAAGATCTAAGATCCTACGAGCAGTACTTC.

This rearrangement joins TRBV29-1 to TRBJ1-1; 11 nucleotides agree with TRBD1. After removal of 6 bases from V and 5 bases from J, the junction contained 11 bases not matched to a gene. The CDR3 has 15 amino acids. Germline V gene lookup returns CDR1 SQVTM and CDR2 ANQGSEA. In DNA form, the CDR3 reads TGCAGCGTAAACAGGGACAGGGGGGTTCGGACTGAAGCTTTCTTT. It specifies CSVNRDRGVRTEAFF.

The chain combines TRBV5-1 with TRBJ1-1, with D possibly TRBD1 on 5 matching bases. The CDR3 consists of 18 residues. Germline-derived CDR1 and CDR2 are SGHRS and YFSETQ. Between the trimmed V and J ends, which lost 0 bases and 8 bases, there was a span of 26 bases. The chain's CDR3 is CASSLEALGDSATLEAFF. DNA for the CDR3: TGCGCCAGCAGCTTGGAGGCACTAGGCGACAGCGCCACCCTAGAAGCTTTCTTT.

The chain joins TRBV27 to TRBJ2-3, with TRBD2 matching 11 bases. The V and J ends lost 6 bases and 1 base, in that order; junction bases with no gene match: 6. There are 16 residues in the CDR3. Germline CDR1 MNHEY, CDR2 SMNVEV (reference sequence). This CDR3 reads CASRPELAGGTDTQYF. The CDR3 coding sequence is TGTGCCAGCAGACCCGAACTAGCGGGGGGCACAGATACGCAGTATTTT.

This chain connects TRBV4-2 to TRBJ2-7; 11 bases line up with TRBD2. With 4 bases clipped from V and 2 bases from J, the junction kept 7 bases outside the gene matches. The V gene's germline CDR1 is LGHNA and CDR2 YNFKEQ. CDR3 length: 16 residues. The DNA of the CDR3 is TGTGCCAGCAGCCTTGGCGGGACTAGCGGTCCCTACGAGCAGTACTTC. Its translation: CASSLGGTSGPYEQYF.

The chain couples TRBV3-1 to TRBJ1-3; D is ambiguous. V lost 1 base and J lost 4, with 5 bases in between. This CDR3 contains 13 residues. Germline V gene lookup returns CDR1 LGHDT and CDR2 YNNKEL (reference sequence). The CDR3 coding sequence is TGTGCCAGCAGCCAAGCGCAAGGAAACACCATATATTTT. Protein product: CASSQAQGNTIYF.

The V gene is TRBV5-6, the J gene TRBJ2-1; unclear D gene. This CDR3 has 15 residues. Germline-derived CDR1 and CDR2 are SGHDT and YYEEEE. V was shortened by 2 bases and J by 0 bases, with 9 bases between the two germline ends. In nucleotides, the CDR3 is TGTGCCAGCAGCTTCCGGACGGCCTCCTACAATGAGCAGTTCTTC. This encodes CASSFRTASYNEQFF. Filled out from reference TRBV5-6 and TRBJ2-1, the complete variable domain reads DAGVTQSPTHLIKTRGQQVTLRCSPKSGHDTVSWYQQALGQGPQFIFQYYEEEERQRGNFPDRFSGHQFPNYSSELNVNALLLGDSALYLCASSFRTASYNEQFFGPGTRLTVL.

The rearrangement links TRBV29-1 to TRBJ1-2; a weak D match, TRBD1 (6 bases). Germline CDR1 SQVTM, CDR2 ANQGSEA. The CDR3 extends over 11 amino acids. Trimming shortened V by 7 bases and J by 5 bases, and 11 bases separated the two germline ends. The CDR3 loop is CSGSGTYGYTF. In DNA form, the CDR3 reads TGCAGCGGATCCGGGACATATGGCTACACCTTC.

This sequence joins TRBV29-1 and TRBJ2-1, with a weak D call TRBD2 (5 bases). Trimming shortened V by 3 bases and J by 9 bases, and 12 bases separated the two germline ends. The length of the CDR3 is 12 residues. Germline CDR1 and CDR2: SQVTM and ANQGSEA. CDR3 DNA: TGCAGCGTTGACGGGCTAGCTGGTGAGCAGTTCTTC. This gives the protein CSVDGLAGEQFF.

Written as DNA, the CDR3 is TGTGCCAGCAGCTTAAACCCTAGTTCACCCCTCCACTTT. This encodes CASSLNPSSPLHF. V gene TRBV11-3 combines with J gene TRBJ1-6, with D hard to call. The CDR3 loop spans 13 amino acids. CDR1 is SGHNT, CDR2 YENEEA, per germline. Trimming removed 2 bases from V and 9 bases from J, with 8 bases in between.

This rearrangement joins TRBV24-1 to TRBJ1-5; a possible D gene is TRBD1 (6 bases). The CDR3 totals 14 residues. The V end lost 4 bases, the J end lost 7 bases, and 13 bases lay between the germline ends. Germline V lookup: CDR1 KGHDR, CDR2 SFDVKD. CDR3 sequence reads: CATSDGQGNQPQHF. The DNA of the CDR3 is TGTGCCACCAGTGACGGGCAGGGGAACCAGCCCCAGCATTTT.

The gene calls are TRBV15 and TRBJ2-2; maybe TRBD1 (6 bases). This CDR3 spans 15 amino acids. Germline-derived CDR1 and CDR2 are LNHNV and YYDKDF (reference sequence). Between the trimmed V and J ends, which lost 0 bases and 3 bases, there was a span of 8 bases. The CDR3 bases are TGTGCCACCAGCAGAGAGACAGGCTACACCGGGGAGCTGTTTTTT. This codes for CATSRETGYTGELFF.

There are a few counts of this clonotype. The CDR3 sequence is CASSPGQGTDTQYF. Written as DNA, the CDR3 is TGTGCCAGCAGTCCGGGACAGGGTACAGATACGCAGTATTTT. V gene TRBV3-1 combines with J gene TRBJ2-3; 9 bases align to TRBD1. V was clipped by 6 bases and J by 3 bases; unmatched bases: 4. The CDR3 runs 14 residues. Germline values: CDR1 LGHDT, CDR2 YNNKEL (reference sequence).

CDR3 sequence reads: CATSISDTQYF. CDR3 nucleotide sequence: TGTGCCACCAGTATCTCAGATACGCAGTATTTT. This chain uses TRBV24-1 with TRBJ2-3; D is unclear. This CDR3 region has 11 residues. Trimming shortened V by 6 bases and J by 4 bases, and 4 bases separated the two germline ends. The germline V gene has CDR1 KGHDR and CDR2 SFDVKD.

V is TRBV28 and J is TRBJ2-5; no clear D gene. The CDR3 totals 14 residues. The ends were cut back, 5 bases at V and 2 bases at J, with 12 bases in the middle. Germline loops: CDR1 MDHEN, CDR2 SYDVKM. CDR3 in DNA: TGTGCCAGCAGTACCGCCGGGTTGCAAGAGACCCAGTACTTC. Translating it yields CASSTAGLQETQYF.

This clonotype was counted a single time. This sequence joins TRBV7-2 and TRBJ2-2; D is ambiguous. Germline V gene sequence: CDR1 SGHTA, CDR2 FQGNSA. The CDR3 is 14 residues long. V was shortened by 7 bases and J by 0 bases, with 9 bases between the two germline ends. The CDR3 spells CASTPRPNTGELFF. The CDR3 region has the DNA TGTGCCAGCACCCCCCGACCGAACACCGGGGAGCTGTTTTTT.

This chain connects TRBV13 to TRBJ2-1, with D possibly being TRBD2 (6 bases). The V end was cut by 0 bases, the J end by 10 bases, with 13 bases between. Germline V gene sequence: CDR1 PRHDT, CDR2 FYEKMQ (reference sequence). CDR3 length equals 14 residues. For the CDR3, the DNA is TGTGCCAGCAGCTTAGGCCGGCGGGATTTGGAGCAGTTCTTC. Protein product: CASSLGRRDLEQFF.

The V call is TRBV20-1, the J call TRBJ2-5, with 9 bases that match TRBD2. J gave up 5 bases and V 4 bases, and 14 bases lay outside the gene matches. The CDR3 runs 16 residues. The germline gives CDR1 DFQATT, CDR2 SNEGSKA (reference sequence). The CDR3: CSAIIGRREGPETQYF. In nucleotides, the CDR3 is TGCAGTGCTATAATAGGCAGGCGGGAGGGCCCGGAGACCCAGTACTTC.

The V gene is TRBV3-1, the J gene TRBJ1-2; D perhaps matches TRBD1 (6 bases). Germline-derived CDR1 and CDR2 are LGHDT and YNNKEL (reference sequence). The CDR3 is made up of 15 amino acids. V dropped 1 base and J dropped 8 bases, with 17 bases sitting between them. CDR3 bases: TGTGCCAGCAGCCAAGTGGGCAGGGGATCGGGGGGCTACACCTTC. Amino acid sequence: CASSQVGRGSGGYTF. Complete variable domain (other parts from reference TRBV3-1 and TRBJ1-2): DTAVSQTPKYLVTQMGNDKSIKCEQNLGHDTMYWYKQDSKKFLKIMFSYNNKELIINETVPNRFSPKSPDKAHLNLHINSLELGDSAVYFCASSQVGRGSGGYTFGSGTRLTVV.

J is TRBJ2-3 and V is TRBV19, with D perhaps TRBD1 (5 bases). The V and J ends lost 6 bases and 4 bases respectively, with 8 bases between them. Germline assignment: CDR1 LNHDA and CDR2 SQIVND (reference sequence). The CDR3 contains 12 residues. The CDR3 here is CASSRVPDTQYF. The DNA for the CDR3 is TGTGCCAGTAGCAGGGTCCCAGATACGCAGTATTTT.

The chain employs TRBV6-5 and TRBJ2-7, with D possibly matching TRBD2 (6 bases). Germline V gene data show CDR1 as MNHEY and CDR2 as SVGAGI. The V gene lost 0 bases and the J gene lost 4 bases, with 13 bases spanning the gap. The CDR3 runs to 15 residues. CDR3 coding DNA: TGTGCCAGCAGTTACTCTGGCGGGAACGCTTACGAGCAGTACTTC. Its translation: CASSYSGGNAYEQYF.